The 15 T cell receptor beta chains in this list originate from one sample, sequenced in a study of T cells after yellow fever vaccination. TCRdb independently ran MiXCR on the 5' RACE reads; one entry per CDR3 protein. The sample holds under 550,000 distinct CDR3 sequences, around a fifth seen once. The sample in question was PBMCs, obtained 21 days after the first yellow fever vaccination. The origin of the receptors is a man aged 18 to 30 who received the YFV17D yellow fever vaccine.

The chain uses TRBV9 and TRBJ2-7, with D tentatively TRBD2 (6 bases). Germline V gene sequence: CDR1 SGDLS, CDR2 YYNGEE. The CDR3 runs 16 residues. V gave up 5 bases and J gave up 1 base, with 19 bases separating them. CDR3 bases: TGTGCCAGCAGTCAAAGTCCTGGGGGGTTATCCTACGAGCAGTACTTC. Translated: CASSQSPGGLSYEQYF. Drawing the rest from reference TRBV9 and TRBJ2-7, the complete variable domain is DSGVTQTPKHLITATGQRVTLRCSPRSGDLSVYWYQQSLDQGLQFLIQYYNGEERAKGNILERFSAQQFPDLHSELNLSSLELGDSALYFCASSQSPGGLSYEQYFGPGTRLTVT.

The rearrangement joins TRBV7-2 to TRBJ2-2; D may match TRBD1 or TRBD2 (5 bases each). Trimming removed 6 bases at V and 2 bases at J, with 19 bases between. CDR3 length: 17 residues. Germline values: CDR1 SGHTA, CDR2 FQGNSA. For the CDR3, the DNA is TGTGCCAGCAGGCGGACTCGAATGGGACGCAACACCGGGGAGCTGTTTTTT. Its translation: CASRRTRMGRNTGELFF.

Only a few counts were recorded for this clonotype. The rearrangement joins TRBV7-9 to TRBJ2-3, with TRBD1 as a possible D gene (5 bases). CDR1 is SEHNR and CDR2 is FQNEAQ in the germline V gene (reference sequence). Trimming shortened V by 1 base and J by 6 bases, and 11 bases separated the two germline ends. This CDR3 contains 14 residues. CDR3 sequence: CASSLVGLEDTQYF. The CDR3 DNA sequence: TGTGCCAGCAGCTTAGTGGGGCTTGAGGATACGCAGTATTTT.

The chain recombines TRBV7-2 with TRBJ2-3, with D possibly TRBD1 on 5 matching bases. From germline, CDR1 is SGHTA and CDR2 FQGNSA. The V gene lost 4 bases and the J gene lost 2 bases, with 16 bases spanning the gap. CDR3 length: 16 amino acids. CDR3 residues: CASSSQAGPYTDTQYF. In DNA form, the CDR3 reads TGTGCCAGCAGCTCCCAAGCAGGGCCATACACAGATACGCAGTATTTT.

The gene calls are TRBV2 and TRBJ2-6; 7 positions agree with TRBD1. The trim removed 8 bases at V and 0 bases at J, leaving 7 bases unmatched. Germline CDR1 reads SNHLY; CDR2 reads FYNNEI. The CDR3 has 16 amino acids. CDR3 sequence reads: CASERGGHSGANVLTF. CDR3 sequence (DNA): TGTGCCAGCGAGCGAGGGGGCCACTCTGGGGCCAACGTCCTGACTTTC.

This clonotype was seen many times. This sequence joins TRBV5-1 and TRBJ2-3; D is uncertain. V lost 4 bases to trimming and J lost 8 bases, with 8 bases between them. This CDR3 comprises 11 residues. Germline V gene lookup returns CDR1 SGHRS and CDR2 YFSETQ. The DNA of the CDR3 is TGCGCCAGCAGCCCCTCGACTACGCAGTATTTT. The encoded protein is CASSPSTTQYF. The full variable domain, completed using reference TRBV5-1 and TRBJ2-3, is KAGVTQTPRYLIKTRGQQVTLSCSPISGHRSVSWYQQTPGQGLQFLFEYFSETQRNKGNFPGRFSGRQFSNSRSEMNVSTLELGDSALYLCASSPSTTQYFGPGTRLTVL.

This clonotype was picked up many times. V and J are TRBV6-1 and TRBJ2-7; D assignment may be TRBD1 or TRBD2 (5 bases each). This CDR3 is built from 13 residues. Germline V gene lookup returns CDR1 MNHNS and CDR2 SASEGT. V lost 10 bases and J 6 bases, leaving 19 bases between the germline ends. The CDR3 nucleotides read TGTGCCACTAGCCGGGACGGATTGGGCGAGCAGTACGTC. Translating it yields CATSRDGLGEQYV.

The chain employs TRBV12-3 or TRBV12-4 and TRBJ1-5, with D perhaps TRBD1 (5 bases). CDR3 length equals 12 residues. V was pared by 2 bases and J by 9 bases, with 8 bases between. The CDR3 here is CASSLLGGPQHF. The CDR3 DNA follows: TGTGCCAGCAGTTTATTGGGGGGGCCCCAGCATTTT.

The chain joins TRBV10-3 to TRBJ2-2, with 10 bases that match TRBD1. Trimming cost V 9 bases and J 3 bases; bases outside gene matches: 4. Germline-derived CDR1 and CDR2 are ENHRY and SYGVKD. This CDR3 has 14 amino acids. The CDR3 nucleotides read TGTGCCATTGGAGGGACAGGGGACACCGGGGAGCTGTTTTTT. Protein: CAIGGTGDTGELFF.

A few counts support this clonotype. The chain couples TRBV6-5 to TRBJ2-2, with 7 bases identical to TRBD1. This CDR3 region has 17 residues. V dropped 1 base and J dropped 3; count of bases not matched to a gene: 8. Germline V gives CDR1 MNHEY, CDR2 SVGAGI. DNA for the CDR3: TGTGCCAGCAGTTACTACCCCCAGGGGGTCGACACCGGGGAGCTGTTTTTT. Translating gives CASSYYPQGVDTGELFF.

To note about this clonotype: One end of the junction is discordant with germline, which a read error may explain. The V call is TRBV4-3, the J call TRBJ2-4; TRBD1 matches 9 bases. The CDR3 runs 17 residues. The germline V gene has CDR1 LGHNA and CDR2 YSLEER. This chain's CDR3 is CASSLYDRGGAKNIQYF. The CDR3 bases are TGCGCCAGTAGCCTATACGACAGGGGGGGAGCCAAAAACATTCAGTACTTC.

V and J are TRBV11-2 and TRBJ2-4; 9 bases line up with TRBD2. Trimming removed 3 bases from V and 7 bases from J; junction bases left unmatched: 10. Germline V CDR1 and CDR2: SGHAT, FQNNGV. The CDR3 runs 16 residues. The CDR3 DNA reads TGTGCCAGCAGCTTGGGGCGGGGGGGCCGATTGAACATTCAGTACTTC. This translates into CASSLGRGGRLNIQYF.

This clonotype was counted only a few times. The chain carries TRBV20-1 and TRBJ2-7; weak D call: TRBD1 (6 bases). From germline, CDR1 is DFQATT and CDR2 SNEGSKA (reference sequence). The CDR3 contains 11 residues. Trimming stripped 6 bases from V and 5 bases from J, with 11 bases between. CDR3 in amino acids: CSAYDRNEQYF. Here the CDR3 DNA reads TGCAGTGCCTACGACAGGAACGAGCAGTACTTC.

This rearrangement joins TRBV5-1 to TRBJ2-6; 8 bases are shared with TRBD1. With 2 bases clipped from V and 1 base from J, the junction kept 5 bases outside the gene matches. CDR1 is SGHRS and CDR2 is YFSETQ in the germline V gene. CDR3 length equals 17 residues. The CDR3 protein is CASSFAGGQSGANVLTF. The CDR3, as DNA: TGCGCCAGCAGCTTTGCAGGGGGCCAATCTGGGGCCAACGTCCTGACTTTC.

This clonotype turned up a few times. The CDR3: CASSFSMAGINSPLHF. DNA for the CDR3: TGTGCCAGCAGCTTCAGCATGGCAGGGATCAATTCACCCCTCCACTTT. V usage is TRBV11-2 and J usage is TRBJ1-6, with D perhaps matching TRBD1 (5 bases). The germline gives CDR1 SGHAT, CDR2 FQNNGV. Trimming left V 3 bases short and J 7 bases short, with 16 bases between. This CDR3 contains 16 residues. Variable domain in full (rest from reference TRBV11-2 and TRBJ1-6): EAGVAQSPRYKIIEKRQSVAFWCNPISGHATLYWYQQILGQGPKLLIQFQNNGVVDDSQLPKDRFSAERLKGVDSTLKIQPAKLEDSAVYLCASSFSMAGINSPLHFGNGTRLTVT.